These 7 T cell receptor beta chains were sequenced from one sample in a study of PD-L1 blockade in urothelial cancer (TCRdb year 2017). Library creation used the immunoSEQ multiplex PCR assay. TCRdb carries this immuneACCESS record with in-frame sequences only. Its versions omit some clonotypes, under half of them owing to an unresolved V gene in the studies checked, with the rest unexplained. Within this sample are 30,000 to 40,000 clones, with approximately 82% of them counted one time only. Jointly, the top ten make up less than 20% of the sample. Sequencing was performed on PBMCs, taken around atezolizumab (anti-PD-L1) treatment. Receptors originate from a man between 60 and 75 years old with urothelial cancer.

J is TRBJ1-1 and V is TRBV10-3; D call uncertain. Looked up from germline, CDR1 is ENHRY and CDR2 is SYGVKD. V was trimmed by 1 base and J by 4 bases, leaving 10 bases between them. The CDR3 extends over 14 amino acids. CDR3 in DNA: TGTGCCATCAGTGAGTTTCGAGGGTCCACTGAAGCTTTCTTT. Translating gives CAISEFRGSTEAFF.

This rearrangement joins TRBV27 to TRBJ2-2; D unclear. The CDR3 runs 16 residues. Trimming shortened V by 5 bases and J by 2 bases, and 15 bases separated the two germline ends. Per germline, CDR1 MNHEY and CDR2 SMNVEV (reference sequence). In DNA, the CDR3 is TGTGCCAGCAGTCCCCCTCTGAGACAAAACACCGGGGAGCTGTTTTTT. Translating gives CASSPPLRQNTGELFF.

The genes are TRBV19 and TRBJ1-5; 7 bases are shared with TRBD1. The CDR3 has 17 residues. CDR1 and CDR2 from the germline V gene are LNHDA and SQIVND (reference sequence). Trimming removed 3 bases from V and 2 bases from J; junction bases left unmatched: 10. The CDR3 bases are TGTGCCAGTAGTATTTCCCCGACAGGGAGCGGCAATCAGCCCCAGCATTTT. Its protein product is CASSISPTGSGNQPQHF. The full variable domain, rest sourced from reference TRBV19 and TRBJ1-5, is DGGITQSPKYLFRKEGQNVTLSCEQNLNHDAMYWYRQDPGQGLRLIYYSQIVNDFQKGDIAEGYSVSREKKESFPLTVTSAQKNPTAFYLCASSISPTGSGNQPQHFGDGTRLSIL.

The CDR3 nucleotides are TGTGCCAGCAGCCTCGGGCAGGGCAGCACCGGGGAGCTGTTTTTT. It is translated as CASSLGQGSTGELFF. The V call is TRBV28, the J call TRBJ2-2, with D possibly matching TRBD1 (5 bases). Germline values: CDR1 MDHEN, CDR2 SYDVKM. V dropped 6 bases and J dropped 4 bases, with 15 bases sitting between them. The CDR3 loop spans 15 amino acids.

The rearrangement links TRBV2 to TRBJ1-1; 7 nucleotides agree with TRBD1. This CDR3 region has 14 residues. Germline CDR1 and CDR2: SNHLY and FYNNEI. Trimming at V came to 4 bases and at J to 1 base, leaving 3 bases not matched to a gene. CDR3 region: CASSARGRNTEAFF. The CDR3 coding sequence is TGTGCCAGCAGTGCCAGGGGGAGGAACACTGAAGCTTTCTTT.

In DNA, the CDR3 is TGTGCCAGTCGAGACGGGTCCAGCTCCTACAATGAGCAGTTCTTC. This translates into CASRDGSSSYNEQFF. J is TRBJ2-1 and V is TRBV19; no reliable D call. CDR3 length equals 15 residues. Trimming took off 8 bases at V and 0 bases at J, with 14 bases between the two ends. From germline, CDR1 is LNHDA and CDR2 SQIVND (reference sequence).

J is TRBJ2-7 and V is TRBV7-2, with D perhaps TRBD2 (5 bases). Looked up from germline, CDR1 is SGHTA and CDR2 is FQGNSA. This CDR3 comprises 15 residues. The germline V and J ends were trimmed by 5 bases and 4 bases, with 18 bases remaining between them. The DNA for the CDR3 is TGTGCCAGCAGCACCCGCAGCGGCAACAATTACGAGCAGTACTTC. This gives the protein CASSTRSGNNYEQYF.